This TCR beta chain was sequenced during a study of T cell responses to AZD1222 COVID-19 vaccine. As for the study in general: Second doses that came at about 4 or about 12 weeks were put together. Findings and limits, study-wide: Spike-specific TCR breadth and depth rose after two AZD1222 doses.

The table came from immunoSEQ multiplex PCR; TCRdb's copy has only in-frame clones and leaves some out. The sample includes some 140,000 clones, 80% to 90% of them seen just once. The CDR3 totals 18 residues. Germline V gene lookup returns CDR1 LNHDA and CDR2 SQIVND (reference sequence). Trimming took 5 bases from V and 6 from J; bases not matched to a gene: 17. About this clone: What it binds is not known.

The source is an adult in good health. Sequenced here: peripheral blood, sampled on day 0 of AZD1222 vaccination. This chain connects TRBV19 to TRBJ2-1; 9 bases agree with TRBD2. The CDR3 nucleotides are TGTGCCAGTAGTTCCGGTGTGGTGACTAGCGGCGGAGGCAATGAGCAGTTCTTC. Amino acid sequence: CASSSGVVTSGGGNEQFF.